This T cell receptor (beta chain) was retrieved from a study of beta chain features in type 1 diabetes (dated by TCRdb to the late 2010s). Background for the entire study: No differences in mean age, gender distribution, total cell number or subset yield were found between patients and healthy donors. A total of about 110,000,000 sorted cells were examined across all samples, and a strong correlation was observed between cell number per subset and RNA yield. Regulatory and stem cell-like memory subsets were obtained from only 8 patients and roughly eight healthy donors, while naive and central memory subsets were obtained from all 30 or so donors. In the study, TCRB repertoires of sorted circulating CD4+ T cell subsets from recently diagnosed type 1 diabetes patients were compared with those of matched healthy donors. Summary of the overall study and its limitations: In all four CD4+ subsets, TCRB CDR3 length was moderately but significantly shorter in type 1 diabetes patients. Shorter templates might have been favored by PCR, but patient and control samples were amplified and corrected together, so both groups would have been affected equally by any skew. Sequencing cDNA rather than genomic DNA could over-represent highly expressing activated cells, although activation and CD3 levels did not differ between groups. HLA sub-analyses involved small numbers of individuals, so any influence of HLA type on TCRB rearrangement remained unresolved. At VDJ recombination sites, patients with type 1 diabetes made fewer insertions and deleted more nucleotides, a pattern implying thymic rearrangement abnormalities. The naive, central memory and regulatory TCRB repertoires appeared to resemble one another more closely among patients than among healthy donors.

Reading the germline V gene gives CDR1 SNHLY and CDR2 FYNNEI. The CDR3 contains 14 residues, cysteine and phenylalanine counted. The retained sequence is limited to the CDR3, 42 bases, with the frame set at the first base. Unmatched junction bases come to 7, with V trimmed by 6 bases and J by 5 bases. Each donor gave one peripheral blood draw, averaging approximately 110 mL, which was collected into heparinised tubes. Using a panel that included CD45RO, CCR7, CD25, CD127, CD95 and CD27, naive, central memory, regulatory and stem cell-like memory CD4+ T cells were sorted on a BD FACSAria II. A purity above 98% was achieved for all sorted populations. PBMCs were isolated immediately by Lymphoprep density gradient centrifugation and stained directly without culture. So that batch effects would be minimized, each experiment stained and sorted samples in pairs, pairing one healthy donor with one patient.

The entire amount of isolated RNA was reverse transcribed using the High Capacity cDNA Reverse Transcription Kit, so the sequenced TCRB transcripts were expressed ones. Deep immunoSEQ sequencing was performed on naive, central memory and regulatory T cell samples, with an average of approximately 3.9 million total reads per sample. Sorted cells were lysed in RLT buffer and RNA was extracted with DNase-treated RNeasy Micro or Mini kits, depending on cell number. To prevent cross-contamination, each cell subset was processed individually, whereas patient and healthy donor samples were processed jointly. TCRB sequences were amplified from cDNA with the immunoSEQ multiplex PCR, producing 87-bp fragments spanning the CDR3 region. Sequencing of the amplicons was performed on the Illumina HiSeq platform. In the original analysis: PCR bias was corrected computationally using synthetic template baselines, and reads within Hamming distance 2 were collapsed, with unmergeable singletons discarded. Reads were aligned against IMGT to assign V, D and J genes, CDR3 length and insertions or deletions at six rearrangement sites. Within each subset, clonotype counts were normalized to sorted cell number, and only after that were true diversity and Gini coefficients computed with the tcR R package. The overlap coefficient, calculated on TCRB nucleotide sequences, was used to measure repertoire sharing. Out-of-frame TCRB sequences from naive cells were analyzed as a proxy for the pre-selection repertoire. Drawn from immuneACCESS, this table holds only the in-frame rearrangements with V and J called that TCRdb kept. Clones are partly lost; checked studies trace under half to an unresolved V gene and leave the rest unexplained. V, J and clone size are taken as reported in that table, and D and trimming were inferred from the DNA itself. The sample table records 300,000 to 350,000 clones; 13% of these occur just once. The ten largest clones take up roughly 0.016% of the sample.

As to this clone: The specificity of this receptor is unknown. There are no base qualities to consult, and no much larger clone falls within one base.

The V and J segments used are TRBV2 and TRBJ2-1, and TRBD1 aligns with 7 junction nucleotides. The sequence was obtained from a woman in her late teens or twenties with type 1 diabetes. The specimen was naive CD4+ T cells from blood. What the cell subset or site label conveys for this sample: true naive CD4+ T cells. The CDR3 amino acid sequence is: CASRDRVPNNEQFF. The DNA sequence reads TGTGCCAGCAGAGACAGGGTACCCAACAATGAGCAGTTCTTC.